Below, 9 T cell receptor beta chains from the same sample are listed, as sequenced in a study of cytomegalovirus exposure and HLA in healthy donors (dated by TCRdb to about 2017). The method was the immunoSEQ multiplex PCR assay. The multiplex PCR relied on a mix of 60 forward primers for TCR Vbeta segments and 13 reverse primers for TCR Jbeta segments. TCRdb retrieved this table from immuneACCESS and kept in-frame rearrangements only. Not all clones are present; in checked studies, unresolved V genes account for under half, and no reason is known for the remainder. The sample table holds about 62,000 clones, of which about 80% were seen once. The ten most abundant clones make up roughly 8% of the sample. The specimen sequenced was PBMCs. All receptors derive from a man in his sixties in good health and CMV-seropositive.

The J gene is TRBJ2-1, the V gene TRBV7-2; D possibly corresponds to TRBD1 (6 bases). This CDR3 region has 16 residues. Germline V gives CDR1 SGHTA, CDR2 FQGNSA. Deletions cut 3 bases from V and 4 bases from J, with 16 bases between. The CDR3 DNA sequence: TGTGCCAGCAGCTTGGGACAAGGGGGATCATACAATGAGCAGTTCTTC. Protein product: CASSLGQGGSYNEQFF.

The chain is built from TRBV19 and TRBJ1-5; no clear D gene. V shed 0 bases and J shed 2 bases, with 17 bases lying between them. The CDR3 extends over 18 amino acids. The germline V gene encodes CDR1 LNHDA and CDR2 SQIVND (reference sequence). The CDR3, as DNA: TGTGCCAGTAGTATAGATTATCGTCGCAGGCAAGGCAATCAGCCCCAGCATTTT. It specifies CASSIDYRRRQGNQPQHF.

This clone turned up a few times. As DNA, the CDR3 is TGTGCCAGCAGTACTTACAGGGAGGGCGCCTACGAGCAGTACTTC. It encodes CASSTYREGAYEQYF. The chain joins TRBV27 to TRBJ2-7; tentatively, D is TRBD2 (7 bases). This CDR3 spans 15 amino acids. The ends were cut back, 5 bases at V and 2 bases at J, with 16 bases in the middle. CDR1 and CDR2 (germline): MNHEY, SMNVEV (reference sequence).

V usage is TRBV23-1 and J usage is TRBJ2-5, with a possible D match to TRBD2 (5 bases). Near its end, the DNA agrees better with TRBJ2-7, so the J call may be wrong. TRBV23-1 is placed among ORFs of uncertain function. CDR3 length: 14 residues. The CDR3 sequence: CASSHRTLTYEQYF. The DNA for the CDR3 is TGCGCCAGCAGTCACCGGACTCTTACCTACGAGCAGTACTTC.

The gene calls are TRBV20-1 and TRBJ2-7; D not certain. Per germline, CDR1 DFQATT and CDR2 SNEGSKA (reference sequence). The CDR3 contains 11 residues. Trimming stripped 3 bases from V and 5 bases from J, with 8 bases between. DNA for the CDR3: TGCAGTGCTAGGCCCCAGAACGAGCAGTACTTC. As protein: CSARPQNEQYF.

The chain recombines TRBV29-1 with TRBJ2-5; 7 positions match TRBD2. The J call is uncertain, as TRBJ2-7 better fits the DNA end. The germline gives CDR1 SQVTM, CDR2 ANQGSEA. The CDR3 sequence is 13 residues long. The CDR3 region is CSVGTTSTYEQYF. The CDR3 nucleotides read TGCAGCGTGGGGACTACTTCGACCTACGAGCAGTACTTC.

The chain couples TRBV25-1 to TRBJ2-7, with 7 bases that match TRBD2. The CDR3 runs 18 residues. Losses at the gene ends were 3 bases for V and 4 bases for J; bases not matched to a gene: 18. Germline-derived CDR1 and CDR2 are MGHDK and SYGVNS. CDR3 sequence (DNA): TGTGCCAGCAGTGACCTCCTAGGGGCGGGAGTGCTCTGGTACGAGCAGTACTTC. It is translated as CASSDLLGAGVLWYEQYF.

This chain links TRBV7-9 with TRBJ1-5; TRBD1 agrees at 8 bases. Germline CDR1 and CDR2: SEHNR and FQNEAQ (reference sequence). V was clipped by 3 bases and J by 2 bases; unmatched bases: 6. The CDR3 is 16 residues long. Written as DNA, the CDR3 is TGTGCCAGCAGCTTTGAACAGGGGGTTGGCAATCAGCCCCAGCATTTT. Its translation is CASSFEQGVGNQPQHF.

This chain joins TRBV18 and TRBJ1-1; 7 bases are a match to TRBD1. The CDR3 is made up of 14 amino acids. J lost 3 bases, V lost 3 bases, and 4 bases had no gene match. Germline V lookup: CDR1 KGHSH, CDR2 LQKENI. The CDR3 region is CASSPFTGDTEAFF. The DNA for the CDR3 is TGTGCCAGCTCACCTTTTACAGGGGACACTGAAGCTTTCTTT.